Listed below are T cell receptor beta chains from one sample, sequenced in a study of T cell responses to AZD1222 COVID-19 vaccine. Generated by immunoSEQ multiplex PCR, the TCRdb table keeps only in-frame clones and is missing some. The table has about 130,000 clones, 88% seen once. Sample: peripheral blood, taken on day 0 of MenACWY control vaccination. Source of these receptors: an adult in good health. The CDR3 runs from the conserved cysteine through the conserved F or W. Each record gives: clone size, V gene, J gene, D gene, CDR3 DNA, CDR3 protein. D genes are given only for firm matches. Only some rows state a clone size, as once, few, many or a class for expanded clones.

abundance: -
v_gene: TRBV9
j_gene: TRBJ2-2
d_gene: TRBD1
CDR3nt: TGTGCCAGCAGCGTATCCCGGGACAGGGGGCTGGCGAACACCGGGGAGCTGTTTTTT
CDR3aa: CASSVSRDRGLANTGELFF

abundance: -
v_gene: TRBV19
j_gene: TRBJ2-3
d_gene: TRBD2
CDR3nt: TGTGCCAGTAGTAGAAGACTAGCTCCAGATACGCAGTATTTT
CDR3aa: CASSRRLAPDTQYF

abundance: once
v_gene: TRBV28
j_gene: TRBJ1-4
d_gene: -
CDR3nt: TGTGCCAGCGCCTTTAATGAAAAACTGTTTTTT
CDR3aa: CASAFNEKLFF

abundance: -
v_gene: TRBV10-3
j_gene: TRBJ1-1
d_gene: -
CDR3nt: TGTGCCATCAGAGAGGGGATGAACACTGAAGCTTTCTTT
CDR3aa: CAIREGMNTEAFF

abundance: -
v_gene: TRBV6-6
j_gene: TRBJ1-6
d_gene: TRBD1
CDR3nt: TGTGCCAGCACCCTGGGACAGTCGAATTCACCCCTCCACTTT
CDR3aa: CASTLGQSNSPLHF

abundance: -
v_gene: TRBV6-5
j_gene: TRBJ1-1
d_gene: -
CDR3nt: TGTGCCAGCAGACTACAGGGTCGGGCTACCACTGAAGCTTTCTTT
CDR3aa: CASRLQGRATTEAFF

abundance: -
v_gene: TRBV15
j_gene: TRBJ2-1
d_gene: TRBD2
CDR3nt: TGTGCCACTCGACTAGCGGGAGGTCGCAATGAGCAGTTCTTC
CDR3aa: CATRLAGGRNEQFF

abundance: -
v_gene: TRBV5-8
j_gene: TRBJ2-5
d_gene: TRBD1
CDR3nt: TGTGCCAGCAGCTCGGACAGGGGGCTGGGGACCCAGTACTTC
CDR3aa: CASSSDRGLGTQYF

abundance: -
v_gene: TRBV27
j_gene: TRBJ2-2
d_gene: TRBD2
CDR3nt: TGTGCCAGCAGTACTCCTACTAGCGGGAGTGGTATCGGGGAGCTGTTTTTT
CDR3aa: CASSTPTSGSGIGELFF

abundance: -
v_gene: TRBV4-1
j_gene: TRBJ2-7
d_gene: -
CDR3nt: TGCGCCAGCAGCCAAGATCTGGCCTACTCCTACGAGCAGTACTTC
CDR3aa: CASSQDLAYSYEQYF